These T cell receptor beta chains were read from a single sample in a study of sequential checkpoint blockade in melanoma. Profiling relied on immunoSEQ multiplex PCR, and the TCRdb table lists in-frame clones only, not all of them. The table has about 35,000 clones, roughly four fifths seen once. This material consisted of CD8+ T cells sorted from blood (inferred from file names), taken from a patient given nivolumab and ipilimumab in sequence. The origin of the receptors is a human donor with melanoma. CDR3s include the opening cysteine and the closing phenylalanine or tryptophan. Each record gives: J gene, D gene, V gene, clone size, CDR3 DNA, CDR3 protein. D genes are given only for firm matches. Expanded clones get a size class; other rows say once, few or many, or leave the size out.

>TRBJ1-1|TRBD1|TRBV2|few
TGTGCCAGCAGTGCCGGGACAGGGTTGAACACTGAAGCTTTCTTT
CASSAGTGLNTEAFF
>TRBJ2-7|TRBD1|TRBV4-1|.
TGCGCCAGCAGCCAGGGACAGGATCCCTACGAGCAGTACTTC
CASSQGQDPYEQYF
>TRBJ2-1|TRBD1|TRBV13|.
TGTGCCAGCAGCTTAGGCGTCGGGGGGACAGGGTTATACAATGAGCAGTTCTTC
CASSLGVGGTGLYNEQFF
>TRBJ1-5|TRBD1|TRBV28|.
TGTGCCAGCAGCCGGACAGGGAGCAATCAGCCCCAGCATTTT
CASSRTGSNQPQHF
>TRBJ2-2|TRBD2|TRBV6-4|.
TGTGCCAGCAGTGACGGGGGGGAAGGCGCCGGGGAGCTGTTTTTT
CASSDGGEGAGELFF
>TRBJ2-5|TRBD2|TRBV28|.
TGTGCCAGCAGTACACGTAGTAGCGGGGGTCTTAAAGAGACCCAGTACTTC
CASSTRSSGGLKETQYF
>TRBJ1-3|.|TRBV30|.
TGTGCCTGGATGGGGGCCGGAAACACCATATATTTT
CAWMGAGNTIYF
>TRBJ2-1|TRBD2|TRBV5-1|once
TGCGCCAGCAGCACGGGACTAGCGGGATTGAGCTCCTACAATGAGCAGTTCTTC
CASSTGLAGLSSYNEQFF
>TRBJ1-2|TRBD1|TRBV27|.
TGTGCCAGCAGTTTTTCCGGGACAGGGGGGTATGGCTACACCTTC
CASSFSGTGGYGYTF
>TRBJ2-3|TRBD2|TRBV7-6|.
TGTGCCAGCAGCTTAGCGCTACTTACTAGCGGGACTAGCACAGATACGCAGTATTTT
CASSLALLTSGTSTDTQYF
>TRBJ2-1|.|TRBV6-1|once
TGTGCCACCACAGGCCGCTCCTACAATGAGCAGTTCTTC
CATTGRSYNEQFF
>TRBJ2-7|.|TRBV5-4|.
TGTGCCAGCAGCCGCGGGGATAGCTCCTACGAGCAGTACTTC
CASSRGDSSYEQYF
>TRBJ2-2|.|TRBV5-1|.
TGCGCCAGCAGCTTGTCAGCGGACAACACCGGGGAGCTGTTTTTT
CASSLSADNTGELFF
>TRBJ2-5|.|TRBV28|.
TGTGCCAGCAGTTTATTTGTGGGGGGTCCGCAAGAGACCCAGTACTTC
CASSLFVGGPQETQYF
>TRBJ2-3|TRBD2|TRBV27|once
TGTGCCAGCAGGCCTAGCGGGGGGAAGACAGATACGCAGTATTTT
CASRPSGGKTDTQYF
>TRBJ2-7|TRBD2|TRBV7-9|once
TGTGCCAGCAGTTTCCATACTAGCGGGGGGAACTACGAGCAGTACTTC
CASSFHTSGGNYEQYF
>TRBJ1-5|TRBD1|TRBV19|once
TGTGCCAGTAGTAAGGACAGGGAGAGCAATCAGCCCCAGCATTTT
CASSKDRESNQPQHF
>TRBJ2-7|TRBD1|TRBV2|.
TGTGCCAGCAGCGAGGGAGGGACAGGGTATAGGTCCTACGAGCAGTACTTC
CASSEGGTGYRSYEQYF
>TRBJ2-1|TRBD2|TRBV6-1|.
TGTGCCAGCAGTGAAGGGGGACTAGCGGACAATGAGCAGTTCTTC
CASSEGGLADNEQFF
>TRBJ2-2|.|TRBV9|few
TGTGCCAGCAGCCTCGCGAACACCGGGGAGCTGTTTTTT
CASSLANTGELFF
>TRBJ2-7|TRBD2|TRBV6-5|.
TGTGCCAGCAGTAAAGGACTAGCGGGGTACGAGCAGTACTTC
CASSKGLAGYEQYF
>TRBJ2-5|TRBD1|TRBV7-3|.
TGTGCCAGCAGCTTTTCCGGGACAGGGGACCAAGAGACCCAGTACTTC
CASSFSGTGDQETQYF
>TRBJ1-2|.|TRBV27|.
TGTGCCAGCAGTTCCTTGGGGGGACCTGACTATGGCTACACCTTC
CASSSLGGPDYGYTF
>TRBJ2-7|.|TRBV19|.
TGTGCCAGTAGCCCAACAGGGAGCCACGAGCAGTACTTC
CASSPTGSHEQYF
>TRBJ1-4|.|TRBV19|.
TGTGCCAGTAGTACTCCTTCGGGACACCTTGCTGGAAAACTGTTTTTT
CASSTPSGHLAGKLFF
>TRBJ2-2|TRBD2|TRBV7-2|once
TGTGCCAGCAGCTTCTTTAGCGGGGGGAACGGGGAGCTGTTTTTT
CASSFFSGGNGELFF
>TRBJ2-3|.|TRBV29-1|.
TGCAGCGTTGTTTGGCTGGAGAGGGTTAGCACAGATACGCAGTATTTT
CSVVWLERVSTDTQYF
>TRBJ1-4|.|TRBV7-9|.
TGTGCCAGCAGCTTAGAAGGCGGGTTTAATGAAAAACTGTTTTTT
CASSLEGGFNEKLFF
>TRBJ2-1|TRBD1|TRBV19|.
TGTGCCAGTAGATGGGGACAGGGGGCGCTGAATGAGCAGTTCTTC
CASRWGQGALNEQFF
>TRBJ1-1|TRBD1|TRBV20-1|.
TGCAGTGCTCTAGGGGGCGCGGAGGCTTTCTTT
CSALGGAEAFF
>TRBJ2-7|TRBD1|TRBV5-5|few
TGTGCCAGCAGCTTGGGACAGGGTAACTACGAGCAGTACTTC
CASSLGQGNYEQYF
>TRBJ2-7|TRBD2|TRBV27|.
TGTGCCAGCAGTTTGGCGGGAGGGTCCTCCTACGAGCAGTACTTC
CASSLAGGSSYEQYF
>TRBJ1-5|.|TRBV19|.
TGTGCCAGTAGTGTCGGGACATCCTTTGGGAATCAGCCCCAGCATTTT
CASSVGTSFGNQPQHF
>TRBJ2-1|.|TRBV5-1|few
TGCGCCAGCAGCTTTACCCTTCAACCGGGGTACAATGAGCAGTTCTTC
CASSFTLQPGYNEQFF
>TRBJ2-7|TRBD2|TRBV5-1|once
TGCGCCAGCAGCTGGGGGACTAGTACGTCCGAGCAGTACTTC
CASSWGTSTSEQYF
>TRBJ2-2|.|TRBV4-1|.
TGCGCCAGCCGGGATTCGAACACCGGGGAGCTGTTTTTT
CASRDSNTGELFF
>TRBJ2-5|TRBD2|TRBV27|.
TGTGCCAGCAGTGGGGAGGGCCAAGAGACCCAGTACTTC
CASSGEGQETQYF
>TRBJ1-1|.|TRBV5-5|.
TGTGCCAGCAGCTTAACAGCGAACACTGAAGCTTTCTTT
CASSLTANTEAFF
>TRBJ1-1|.|TRBV5-1|.
TGCGCCAGCAGCCCCGGTTTGGGGGCGGACACTGAAGCTTTCTTT
CASSPGLGADTEAFF
>TRBJ1-1|TRBD1|TRBV18|.
TGTGCCAGCTCACCGGAACAGGGGGTATTGAACACTGAAGCTTTCTTT
CASSPEQGVLNTEAFF
>TRBJ2-3|.|TRBV7-3|.
TGTGCCAGCAGCTTAGGCCATTCTAGCACAGATACGCAGTATTTT
CASSLGHSSTDTQYF
>TRBJ2-7|TRBD1|TRBV5-1|.
TGCGCCAGCAGCTTGGGACAGGGGGCTGACGAGCAGTACTTC
CASSLGQGADEQYF
>TRBJ2-2|.|TRBV4-2|few
TGTGCCAGCAGCCTGACAACTACCGGGGAGCTGTTTTTT
CASSLTTTGELFF
>TRBJ2-7|.|TRBV29-1|.
TGCAGCGGACTGGGGGGAAGCTCCTACGAGCAGTACTTC
CSGLGGSSYEQYF
>TRBJ2-5|TRBD2|TRBV5-6|.
TGTGCCAGCAGCGGCGGGGGGAGGGAGACCCAGTACTTC
CASSGGGRETQYF
>TRBJ1-6|TRBD1|TRBV7-6|.
TGTGCCAGCAGCTTATGGACAGGGTCCTATAATTCACCCCTCCACTTT
CASSLWTGSYNSPLHF
>TRBJ2-1|TRBD2|TRBV6-1|.
TGTGCCAGCAGGATTAGCGCGGGAGGGCCTAATGAGCAGTTCTTC
CASRISAGGPNEQFF
>TRBJ1-2|TRBD1|TRBV7-9|.
TGTGCCAGCAGCAAGACAGGGGCGGGCTATGGCTACACCTTC
CASSKTGAGYGYTF
>TRBJ2-5|TRBD2|TRBV30|.
TGTGCCTGGAGTAGGCTACTAGCGGGGGTCCAAGAGACCCAGTACTTC
CAWSRLLAGVQETQYF
>TRBJ1-1|.|TRBV28|once
TGTGCCAGCAGTCGGGACTTCATGAACACTGAAGCTTTCTTT
CASSRDFMNTEAFF
>TRBJ2-3|.|TRBV21-1|.
TGTGCCAGCAGCAAAGGGAGCGGGGGGGCTTCGGATACGCAGTATTTT
CASSKGSGGASDTQYF
>TRBJ1-4|TRBD1|TRBV6-1|medium-sized
TGTGCCAGCAGTGAAAGAACAGGGGAAAATGAAAAACTGTTTTTT
CASSERTGENEKLFF
>TRBJ1-2|TRBD1|TRBV6-5|.
TGTGCCAGCTCTCTGGGGACAGGGAACTATGGCTACACCTTC
CASSLGTGNYGYTF
>TRBJ2-7|.|TRBV7-9|medium-sized
TGTGCCAGCAGCTTAGGAGGACTGTACTACGAGCAGTACTTC
CASSLGGLYYEQYF